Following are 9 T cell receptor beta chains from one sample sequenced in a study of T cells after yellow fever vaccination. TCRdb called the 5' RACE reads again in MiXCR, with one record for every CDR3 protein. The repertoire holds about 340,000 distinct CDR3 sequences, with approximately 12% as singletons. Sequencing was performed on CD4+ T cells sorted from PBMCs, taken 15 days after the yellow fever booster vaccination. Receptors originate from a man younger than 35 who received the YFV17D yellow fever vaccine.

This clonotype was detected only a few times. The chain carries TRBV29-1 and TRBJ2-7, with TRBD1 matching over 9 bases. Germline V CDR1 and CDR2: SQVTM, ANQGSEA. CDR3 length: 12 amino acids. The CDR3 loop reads CRGQGRSYEQYV. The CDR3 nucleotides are TGCAGGGGACAGGGCCGGTCCTACGAGCAGTACGTC.

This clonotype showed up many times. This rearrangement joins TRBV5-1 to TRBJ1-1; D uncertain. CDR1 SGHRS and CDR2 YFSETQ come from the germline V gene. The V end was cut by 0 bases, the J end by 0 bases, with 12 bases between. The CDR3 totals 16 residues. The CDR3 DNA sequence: TGCGCCAGCAGCTTGGCCGGGCTTAGTTTGAACACTGAAGCTTTCTTT. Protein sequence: CASSLAGLSLNTEAFF.

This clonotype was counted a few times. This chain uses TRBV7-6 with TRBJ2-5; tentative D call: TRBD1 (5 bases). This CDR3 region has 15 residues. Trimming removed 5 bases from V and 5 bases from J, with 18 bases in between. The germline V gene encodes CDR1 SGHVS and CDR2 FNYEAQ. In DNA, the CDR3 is TGTGCCAGCAGCCCGGCAGGGTCGACTGGGGAGACCCAGTACTTC. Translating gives CASSPAGSTGETQYF. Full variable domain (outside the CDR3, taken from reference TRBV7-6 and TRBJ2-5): GAGVSQSPRYKVTKRGQDVALRCDPISGHVSLYWYRQALGQGPEFLTYFNYEAQQDKSGLPNDRFSAERPEGSISTLTIQRTEQRDSAMYRCASSPAGSTGETQYFGPGTRLLVL.

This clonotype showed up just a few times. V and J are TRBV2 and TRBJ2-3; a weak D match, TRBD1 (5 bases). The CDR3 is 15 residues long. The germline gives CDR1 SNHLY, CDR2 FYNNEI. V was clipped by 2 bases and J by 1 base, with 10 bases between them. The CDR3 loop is CASSELGRGTDTQYF. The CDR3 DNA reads TGTGCCAGCAGTGAACTCGGCAGGGGCACAGATACGCAGTATTTT.

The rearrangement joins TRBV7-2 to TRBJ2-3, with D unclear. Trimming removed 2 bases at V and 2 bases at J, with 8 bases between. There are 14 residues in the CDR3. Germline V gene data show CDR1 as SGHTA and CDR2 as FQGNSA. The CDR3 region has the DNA TGTGCCAGCAGCTTAAGACTGTTCACAGATACGCAGTATTTT. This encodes CASSLRLFTDTQYF.

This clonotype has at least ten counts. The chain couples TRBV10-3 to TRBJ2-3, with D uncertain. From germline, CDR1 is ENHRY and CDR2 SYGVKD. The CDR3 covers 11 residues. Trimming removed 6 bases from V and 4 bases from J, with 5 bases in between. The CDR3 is CAIRDADTQYF. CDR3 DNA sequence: TGTGCCATCAGGGACGCAGATACGCAGTATTTT.

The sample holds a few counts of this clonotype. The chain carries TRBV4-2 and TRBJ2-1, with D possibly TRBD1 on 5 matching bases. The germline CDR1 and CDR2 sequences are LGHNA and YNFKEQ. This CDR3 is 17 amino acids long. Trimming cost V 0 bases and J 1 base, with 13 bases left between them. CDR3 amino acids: CASSQDSLGASYNEQFF. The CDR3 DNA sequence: TGTGCCAGCAGCCAAGATTCTTTAGGGGCATCCTACAATGAGCAGTTCTTC.

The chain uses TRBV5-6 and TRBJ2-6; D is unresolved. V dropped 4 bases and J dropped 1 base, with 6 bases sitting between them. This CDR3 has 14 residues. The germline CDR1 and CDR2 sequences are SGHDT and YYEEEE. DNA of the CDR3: TGTGCCAGCAGCCATCCATCTGGGGCCAACGTCCTGACTTTC. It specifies CASSHPSGANVLTF.

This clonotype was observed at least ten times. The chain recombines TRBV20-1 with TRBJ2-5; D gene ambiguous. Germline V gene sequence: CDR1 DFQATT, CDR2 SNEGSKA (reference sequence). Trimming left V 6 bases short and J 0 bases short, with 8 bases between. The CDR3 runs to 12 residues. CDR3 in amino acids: CSAQRYQETQYF. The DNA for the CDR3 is TGCAGTGCCCAGAGGTACCAAGAGACCCAGTACTTC.